The rows below give T cell receptor beta chains drawn from one sample of a study of technical replicates of blood from a few donors. Only in-frame clones appear in the TCRdb table, and some are missing; sequencing was by immunoSEQ multiplex PCR. The sample includes fewer than 90,000 clones, 85% to 95% of them seen just once. What was sequenced was T cells isolated from PBMCs. The origin of the receptors is a human donor in good health. The CDR3 runs from the conserved cysteine through the conserved F or W. The D gene is left open where the match is weak. Some rows mark clone size as missing; the rest say once, few, many or name a class of expanded clone.

D gene | clone size | CDR3 length | J gene | V gene | CDR3 DNA | CDR3 protein
- | - | 14 | TRBJ1-2 | TRBV7-6 | TGTGCCAGCAGCCCGACAGAAACCTACTATGGCTACACCTTC | CASSPTETYYGYTF
- | - | 14 | TRBJ2-5 | TRBV7-9 | TGTGCCAGCAGCTTAAGGGGCTTTGAGGAGACCCAGTACTTC | CASSLRGFEETQYF
TRBD2 | - | 14 | TRBJ2-1 | TRBV6-6 | TGTGCCAGCAGTGGACTAGCATCCTACAATGAGCAGTTCTTC | CASSGLASYNEQFF
TRBD2 | - | 18 | TRBJ2-2 | TRBV4-1 | TGCGCCAGCAGCCAGGGGTTTATAGCGGGAGATTTTGCCGGGGAGCTGTTTTTT | CASSQGFIAGDFAGELFF
- | - | 12 | TRBJ1-2 | TRBV29-1 | TGCAGCGCCCGGGACAAAAACTATGGCTACACCTTC | CSARDKNYGYTF
- | - | 13 | TRBJ1-4 | TRBV7-2 | TGTGCCAGCAGCTTAGAGCCCGGGGAAAAACTGTTTTTT | CASSLEPGEKLFF
- | - | 14 | TRBJ1-6 | TRBV5-6 | TGTGCCAGCACCCTCAGGGGCCCCAATTCACCCCTCCACTTT | CASTLRGPNSPLHF
TRBD2 | - | 19 | TRBJ2-1 | TRBV7-9 | TGTGCCAGCACCAATTCTATAGCGGGAGGGCCAAGATCTTATAATGAGCAGTTCTTC | CASTNSIAGGPRSYNEQFF
TRBD2 | - | 16 | TRBJ2-1 | TRBV7-9 | TGTGCCAGCAGCTTAAGCGGGGGCCACTCCTACAATGAGCAGTTCTTC | CASSLSGGHSYNEQFF
- | - | 11 | TRBJ2-2 | TRBV30 | TGTGCCTGGACAGGGACCGGGGAGCTGTTTTTT | CAWTGTGELFF
- | - | 15 | TRBJ2-3 | TRBV2 | TGTGCCAGCTCCCTAATGGCGGGGAAGAAAGATACGCAGTATTTT | CASSLMAGKKDTQYF
TRBD2 | - | 16 | TRBJ2-1 | TRBV4-1 | TGCGCCAGCAGCCCCGCGGCGGGAGTCAGCTACAATGAGCAGTTCTTC | CASSPAAGVSYNEQFF
TRBD1 | - | 16 | TRBJ1-1 | TRBV15 | TGTGCCACCACTCTAGGGGGGACAGGGGCTAGCACTGAAGCTTTCTTT | CATTLGGTGASTEAFF
- | - | 15 | TRBJ2-3 | TRBV7-2 | TGTGCCAGCAGCTTATCGTCAGGGTGGACAGATACGCAGTATTTT | CASSLSSGWTDTQYF
TRBD2 | - | 17 | TRBJ2-3 | TRBV7-9 | TGTGCCAGCAGCCGTGCCGGGACTAGCGGGACCACAGATACGCAGTATTTT | CASSRAGTSGTTDTQYF
- | once | 14 | TRBJ2-7 | TRBV19 | TGTGCCAGTAGTTTCCGGGGGAGCTCCTACGAGCAGTACTTC | CASSFRGSSYEQYF
- | - | 13 | TRBJ2-2 | TRBV5-4 | TGTGCCAGCAGGACAGCGAACACCGGGGAGCTGTTTTTT | CASRTANTGELFF
TRBD1 | - | 19 | TRBJ1-1 | TRBV7-2 | TGTGCCAGCAGCCAAACGCCACAGGGGTGGATAGCTTTTCGTACCGAAGCTTTCTTT | CASSQTPQGWIAFRTEAFF
- | - | 12 | TRBJ2-7 | TRBV6-5 | TGTGCCAGCAGTTACTCCGGAGGCGAGCAGTACTTC | CASSYSGGEQYF
- | - | 15 | TRBJ2-1 | TRBV4-1 | TGCGCCAGCAGCCAAGATCTTAGAGATCTCAATGAGCAGTTCTTC | CASSQDLRDLNEQFF
TRBD2 | - | 18 | TRBJ2-1 | TRBV4-1 | TGCGCCAGCAGCCAAGGGGCACTAAAGCGGGAGGGCCGTCATGAGCAGTTCTTC | CASSQGALKREGRHEQFF
TRBD1 | - | 17 | TRBJ2-7 | TRBV11-2 | TGTGCCAGCAGCCGACTTTGGCCGGGACAGGGAGCCTACGAGCAGTACTTC | CASSRLWPGQGAYEQYF
TRBD1 | - | 13 | TRBJ1-1 | TRBV9 | TGTGCCAGCAGCAAGGGGGCTAACACTGAAGCTTTCTTT | CASSKGANTEAFF
TRBD1 | - | 16 | TRBJ2-5 | TRBV28 | TGTGCCAGCAGTTCCTCCGGGGGACAGGGGAGAGAGACCCAGTACTTC | CASSSSGGQGRETQYF
TRBD2 | - | 20 | TRBJ2-3 | TRBV4-1 | TGCGCCAGCAGCCAACGAGGGCTAGCGGGAGCGGGGAGTTACGCAGATACGCAGTATTTT | CASSQRGLAGAGSYADTQYF
- | - | 16 | TRBJ2-5 | TRBV5-4 | TGTGCCAGCAGCCCACGAGGGGGGGGACTCCAAGAGACCCAGTACTTC | CASSPRGGGLQETQYF
TRBD2 | - | 14 | TRBJ2-7 | TRBV28 | TGTGCCAGCAGGATTGGGACTAGCGGCTACGAGCAGTACTTC | CASRIGTSGYEQYF
- | - | 11 | TRBJ2-5 | TRBV2 | TGTGCCAGCGGTGTACTGGAGACCCAGTACTTC | CASGVLETQYF
TRBD2 | - | 14 | TRBJ2-4 | TRBV6-5 | TGTGCCAGCAGCCGACTAGCGGGAGACGACATTCAGTACTTC | CASSRLAGDDIQYF
TRBD1 | - | 14 | TRBJ2-1 | TRBV12-5 | TGTGCTAGTGCCGTAACAGGGGCCCCCTATGAGCAGTTCTTC | CASAVTGAPYEQFF
- | - | 12 | TRBJ2-7 | TRBV6-5 | TGTGCCAGCAGCCTTTGGGGCTCCGAGCAGTACTTC | CASSLWGSEQYF
- | - | 16 | TRBJ1-2 | TRBV18 | TGTGCCAGCTCACCATGGTCAAAGGACAGCCCCTATGGCTACACCTTC | CASSPWSKDSPYGYTF
TRBD2 | - | 14 | TRBJ2-7 | TRBV5-6 | TGTGCCAGCAGCTCCCTAGCGGGAGTGGACGAGCAGTACTTC | CASSSLAGVDEQYF
- | once | 14 | TRBJ1-2 | TRBV25-1 | TGTGCCAGCAGTGAAATTTCAGGGTTCTATGGCTACACCTTC | CASSEISGFYGYTF
TRBD1 | - | 13 | TRBJ2-3 | TRBV11-2 | TGTGCCAGCAGCTCTACCTCCGGGACAGGGTGCAATTTT | CASSSTSGTGCNF
- | - | 14 | TRBJ1-4 | TRBV28 | TGTGCCAGCAGCTCAGGCTCCACTAATGAAAAACTGTTTTTT | CASSSGSTNEKLFF
TRBD2 | - | 14 | TRBJ2-5 | TRBV14 | TGTGCCAGCAGCCAAAAACTAGCGGAAGAGACCCAGTACTTC | CASSQKLAEETQYF
TRBD1 | - | 16 | TRBJ2-7 | TRBV5-6 | TGTGCCAGCAGCTTAGGCCGGGACAGCGGCCCCTACGAGCAGTACTTC | CASSLGRDSGPYEQYF
TRBD1 | - | 13 | TRBJ2-7 | TRBV6-6 | TGTGCCAGCAGTTTATGGACAGGCTACGAGCAGTACTTC | CASSLWTGYEQYF
- | - | 13 | TRBJ1-5 | TRBV5-1 | TGCGCCAGCAGCTTGGGTCCAAATCAGCCCCAGCATTTT | CASSLGPNQPQHF
- | few | 14 | TRBJ1-3 | TRBV9 | TGTGCCAGCACCGGGAAAGAACTTCGAAACACCATATATTTT | CASTGKELRNTIYF
- | - | 12 | TRBJ2-4 | TRBV6-1 | TGTGCCAGCAGTTCCTACCCGGACAAGCAGTACTTC | CASSSYPDKQYF
TRBD2 | - | 13 | TRBJ2-1 | TRBV18 | TGTGCCAGCTCACCCGGACTAGACAATGAGCAGTTCTTC | CASSPGLDNEQFF
- | few | 13 | TRBJ2-6 | TRBV27 | TGTGCCAGCAGTTCAGGGACATTGGCCGTCCTGACTTTC | CASSSGTLAVLTF
- | - | 15 | TRBJ2-7 | TRBV7-2 | TGTGCCAGCAGCTCCTTCCAGGGAATCGGATACGAGCAGTACTTC | CASSSFQGIGYEQYF
- | - | 13 | TRBJ1-2 | TRBV5-1 | TGCGCCAGCAGCGCGGAAGGTAACTATGGCTACACCTTC | CASSAEGNYGYTF
- | - | 12 | TRBJ2-1 | TRBV7-9 | TGTGCCAGCAGCACGCTAGAGAATGAGCAGTTCTTC | CASSTLENEQFF
TRBD1 | - | 16 | TRBJ1-1 | TRBV28 | TGTGCCAGCAGTCCCGCCCACTTGACGGGACAGGGGGATGCTTTCTTT | CASSPAHLTGQGDAFF
- | - | 13 | TRBJ2-2 | TRBV9 | TGTGCCAGCAGCGTAGAATTAACCGGGGAGCTGTTTTTT | CASSVELTGELFF
- | - | 13 | TRBJ2-7 | TRBV2 | TGTGCCAGCAGACACCAGGGGATATACGAGCAGTACTTC | CASRHQGIYEQYF
- | - | 15 | TRBJ2-7 | TRBV15 | TGTGCCACCAGCAGAGATTCTCTACTTCCCTACGAGCAGTACTTC | CATSRDSLLPYEQYF
- | - | 15 | TRBJ1-6 | TRBV2 | TGTGCCACCTGGGGCAGGGATAAAATTGATTCACCCCTCCACTTT | CATWGRDKIDSPLHF
- | - | 16 | TRBJ2-7 | TRBV15 | TGTGCCACCAGCAGAGGCGACGGGACGGGGGAATACGAGCAGTACTTC | CATSRGDGTGEYEQYF
TRBD2 | - | 16 | TRBJ2-3 | TRBV4-1 | TGCGCCAGCAGCCCACTAACTAGCGGGAGGTCAGATACGCAGTATTTT | CASSPLTSGRSDTQYF
TRBD1 | - | 16 | TRBJ2-1 | TRBV11-3 | TGTGCCAGCAGCCCCAGGACAGGGGTGGGATACAATGAGCAGTTCTTC | CASSPRTGVGYNEQFF
TRBD1 | - | 14 | TRBJ2-7 | TRBV6-5 | TGTGCCAGCAGACCGGGACAGGGGGGTTGGGAGCAGTACTTC | CASRPGQGGWEQYF
- | few | 13 | TRBJ1-6 | TRBV2 | TGTGCCAGCGCGAACTTACAGGGCTCACCCCTCCACTTT | CASANLQGSPLHF
- | - | 14 | TRBJ2-2 | TRBV5-1 | TGCGTCTCATCCGGGTACGAAGCCACCGGGGAGCTGTTTTTT | CVSSGYEATGELFF
- | - | 13 | TRBJ2-7 | TRBV4-1 | TGCGCCAGCAGCCAATTGGAGGGGTACGAGCAGTACTTC | CASSQLEGYEQYF